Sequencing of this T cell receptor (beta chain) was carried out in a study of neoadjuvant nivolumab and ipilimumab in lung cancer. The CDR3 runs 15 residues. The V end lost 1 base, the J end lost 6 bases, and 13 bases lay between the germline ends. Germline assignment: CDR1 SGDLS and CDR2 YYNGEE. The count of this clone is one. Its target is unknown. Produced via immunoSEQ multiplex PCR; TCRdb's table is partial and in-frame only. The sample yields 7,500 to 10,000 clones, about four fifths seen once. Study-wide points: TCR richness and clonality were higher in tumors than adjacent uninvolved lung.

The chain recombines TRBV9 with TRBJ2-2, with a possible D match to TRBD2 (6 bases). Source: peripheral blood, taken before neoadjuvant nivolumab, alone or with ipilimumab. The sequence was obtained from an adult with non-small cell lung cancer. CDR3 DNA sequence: TGTGCCAGCAGCGTATTTCGGGAGCGGGCCGGGGAGCTGTTTTTT. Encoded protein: CASSVFRERAGELFF. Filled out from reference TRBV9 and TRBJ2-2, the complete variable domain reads DSGVTQTPKHLITATGQRVTLRCSPRSGDLSVYWYQQSLDQGLQFLIQYYNGEERAKGNILERFSAQQFPDLHSELNLSSLELGDSALYFCASSVFRERAGELFFGEGSRLTVL.